This T cell receptor beta chain was captured in a study of OX40 agonist ivuxolimab in advanced cancers. Study as a whole: Intravenous ivuxolimab was administered to patients every 2 weeks at 0.01 to 10 mg/kg. Patients in dose escalation had liver, melanoma, kidney or head and neck cancers. Having had anti-PD-1, anti-PD-L1 or anti-CTLA-4 therapy before was allowed, and over 35% had some.

Sequencing was performed with immunoSEQ multiplex PCR; in TCRdb, only in-frame clones are kept and a portion is missing. The sample holds about 48,000 clones, 65% to 85% seen once. The V and J ends lost 8 bases and 5 bases, in that order; junction bases with no gene match: 11. The CDR3 extends over 14 amino acids. Germline V CDR1 and CDR2: LNHDA, SQIVND (reference sequence). V and J are TRBV19 and TRBJ1-1; 7 positions match TRBD1. This clonotype was obtained from an adult with an advanced solid tumor such as melanoma, head and neck, liver or kidney cancer. Sequencing was performed on CD4+ or CD8+ T cells sorted from blood, taken in a trial of the OX40 agonist ivuxolimab. CDR3 DNA: TGTGCCAGTGCGCCCCAGGGGGATTGGACTGAAGCTTTCTTT. This gives the protein CASAPQGDWTEAFF.